What follows are 28 T cell receptor beta chains derived from one specimen sequenced in a study of identical twins. TCRdb used MiXCR to reprocess the 5' RACE reads, holding one entry per CDR3 protein. The table lists 400,000 to 500,000 distinct CDR3 sequences, 18% of them singletons. Specimen: naive T cells sorted from blood. These receptors originate from a man in his forties or fifties in good health.

This CDR3 reads CASSWDWDRASDTQYF. In DNA form, the CDR3 reads TGTGCCAGCAGTTGGGATTGGGACAGGGCATCAGATACGCAGTATTTT. The chain links TRBV6-2 or TRBV6-3 to TRBJ2-3; 9 nucleotides line up with TRBD1. This CDR3 region has 16 residues. Looked up from germline, CDR1 is MNHEY and CDR2 is SVGEGT. V lost 4 bases, J lost 4 bases, and 9 bases stayed unmatched.

This clonotype was found many times. The chain joins TRBV12-3 or TRBV12-4 to TRBJ1-1; D might be TRBD1 (6 bases). Between the trimmed V and J ends, which lost 6 bases and 0 bases, there was a span of 20 bases. This CDR3 region has 17 residues. CDR3 region: CASRPGTRLIMNTEAFF. CDR3 DNA: TGTGCCAGCAGACCCGGGACAAGACTTATTATGAACACTGAAGCTTTCTTT.

The V and J genes are TRBV12-3 or TRBV12-4 and TRBJ2-3; TRBD2 matches at 8 bases. The CDR3 is made up of 16 amino acids. V lost 6 bases and J lost 4; bases outside the gene matches: 12. The CDR3 DNA reads TGTGCCAGCAGCCCGGGACTAGTCAGGTTTTCAGATACGCAGTATTTT. Encoded protein: CASSPGLVRFSDTQYF.

This clonotype was seen many times. V and J are TRBV12-3 or TRBV12-4 and TRBJ1-6, with D perhaps TRBD1 (5 bases). The CDR3 is 15 residues long. The germline V and J ends were trimmed by 2 bases and 6 bases, with 11 bases remaining between them. The CDR3 bases are TGTGCCAGCAGTTTAACTCAGGGAAGTAATTCACCCCTCCACTTT. Translated, it gives CASSLTQGSNSPLHF.

The V gene is TRBV5-1, the J gene TRBJ2-1, with 9 bases identical to TRBD2. V trimming: 0 bases; J trimming: 4 bases; junction bases outside the gene matches: 5. Germline V gene sequence: CDR1 SGHRS, CDR2 YFSETQ. The CDR3 runs 16 residues. CDR3 protein: CASSLAAGGPYNEQFF. CDR3 coding DNA: TGCGCCAGCAGCTTGGCCGCGGGAGGGCCGTACAATGAGCAGTTCTTC.

This clonotype was seen repeatedly, ten times or more. The chain is built from TRBV20-1 and TRBJ1-5, with D unresolved. The CDR3 consists of 12 residues. Trimming cost V 4 bases and J 3 bases, with 7 bases left between them. Germline V gene sequence: CDR1 DFQATT, CDR2 SNEGSKA (reference sequence). The CDR3 reads CSATDSNQPQHF. For the CDR3, the DNA is TGCAGTGCTACGGACTCCAATCAGCCCCAGCATTTT.

Comments on this clonotype: One end of the junction fails to match germline, which may point to a read error. The chain uses TRBV14 and TRBJ2-7; a possible D gene is TRBD1 (5 bases). The CDR3 has 14 amino acids. The germline CDR1 and CDR2 sequences are SGHDN and FVKESK. CDR3 DNA: TGTGCCAGCAGCCTCAGAGGACACGGCTACGAGCAATACTTC. Protein sequence: CASSLRGHGYEQYF.

There are many counts of this clonotype. The chain has TRBV7-2 and TRBJ2-7; 10 bases align to TRBD2. Trimming took 5 bases from V and 2 from J; bases not matched to a gene: 3. CDR3 length equals 14 residues. The V gene's germline CDR1 is SGHTA and CDR2 FQGNSA. CDR3 coding DNA: TGTGCCAGCAGCCGGGGACTAGCGACCTACGAGCAGTACTTC. It specifies CASSRGLATYEQYF.

The chain joins TRBV10-2 to TRBJ2-1; a possible D gene is TRBD2 (6 bases). Trimming stripped 1 base from V and 7 bases from J, with 14 bases between. The CDR3 length is 15 residues. Germline CDR1 WSHSY, CDR2 SAAADI. CDR3 sequence: CASSELRGNRNEQFF. The CDR3 coding sequence is TGCGCCAGCAGTGAGTTACGGGGGAATCGGAATGAGCAGTTCTTC.

This clonotype was counted at least ten times. The chain has TRBV28 and TRBJ2-6, with 9 bases lining up with TRBD1. CDR1 is MDHEN and CDR2 is SYDVKM in the germline V gene. The CDR3 runs to 18 residues. Trimming cost V 5 bases and J 0 bases; bases outside gene matches: 8. The CDR3 region has the DNA TGTGCCAGCAGTCTACAGGGGGCCCTTGTCTCTGGGGCCAACGTCCTGACTTTC. Translated: CASSLQGALVSGANVLTF. The full variable domain, rest sourced from reference TRBV28 and TRBJ2-6, is DVKVTQSSRYLVKRTGEKVFLECVQDMDHENMFWYRQDPGLGLRLIYFSYDVKMKEKGDIPEGYSVSREKKERFSLILESASTNQTSMYLCASSLQGALVSGANVLTFGAGSRLTVL.

This clonotype was seen repeatedly, ten times or more. This chain uses TRBV6-1 with TRBJ2-1, with 7 bases lining up with TRBD2. The junction had 3 bases not matched to a gene; V was cut back by 5 bases and J by 5 bases. The CDR3 runs to 13 residues. Germline CDR1 MNHNS, CDR2 SASEGT. The CDR3 here is CASSRLAHNEQFF. The CDR3 DNA sequence: TGTGCCAGCAGTAGACTAGCCCACAATGAGCAGTTCTTC.

V is TRBV5-4 and J is TRBJ2-5; weak D call: TRBD1 (5 bases). V was shortened by 4 bases and J by 2 bases, with 12 bases between the two germline ends. There are 14 residues in the CDR3. CDR1 is SGHNT and CDR2 is YYREEE in the germline V gene (reference sequence). The CDR3 loop reads CASSHQGVQETQYF. The DNA for the CDR3 is TGTGCCAGCAGCCACCAGGGTGTACAAGAGACCCAGTACTTC.

This clonotype has at least ten counts. The gene calls are TRBV28 and TRBJ2-2; D gene uncertain. V was cut by 2 bases and J by 6 bases, with 7 bases left in between. The CDR3 spans 13 residues. The germline CDR1 and CDR2 sequences are MDHEN and SYDVKM. This chain's CDR3 is CASSLVISGELFF. CDR3 nucleotide sequence: TGTGCCAGCAGTTTAGTTATCTCCGGGGAGCTGTTTTTT.

In this sample, this clonotype turned up many times. The rearrangement uses TRBV29-1 and TRBJ2-7; 8 positions match TRBD1. V trimming: 7 bases; J trimming: 3 bases; junction bases outside the gene matches: 5. The germline gives CDR1 SQVTM, CDR2 ANQGSEA. This CDR3 is 12 amino acids long. The CDR3: CSAPDRGYEQYF. The CDR3 bases are TGCAGCGCCCCAGACAGGGGCTACGAGCAGTACTTC.

This clonotype was observed a few times. The CDR3 spells CASSQDEAGGHPYNEQFF. The CDR3 region has the DNA TGTGCCAGCAGCCAAGATGAGGCGGGAGGGCACCCTTACAATGAGCAGTTCTTC. The J gene is TRBJ2-1, the V gene TRBV4-2; 9 bases line up with TRBD2. There are 18 residues in the CDR3. J lost 4 bases, V lost 0 bases, and 10 bases had no gene match. Germline assignment: CDR1 LGHNA and CDR2 YNFKEQ.

In DNA, the CDR3 is TGTGCCAGCACGGAACTGGGGGGAGATACGCAGTATTTT. Protein product: CASTELGGDTQYF. The V and J genes are TRBV12-3 or TRBV12-4 and TRBJ2-3; a possible D gene is TRBD2 (6 bases). The CDR3 is made up of 13 amino acids. V was pared by 7 bases and J by 5 bases, with 13 bases between.

At least ten counts were recorded for this clonotype. The V gene is TRBV20-1, the J gene TRBJ2-1, with D perhaps being TRBD1 or TRBD2 (5 bases each). CDR3 length equals 14 residues. Trimming removed 6 bases at V and 6 bases at J, with 18 bases between. Germline assignment: CDR1 DFQATT and CDR2 SNEGSKA (reference sequence). The CDR3 coding sequence is TGCAGTGCCCAGGGACCAACTACAGCCAATGAGCAGTTCTTC. Residues: CSAQGPTTANEQFF.

This clonotype has at least ten counts. The J gene is TRBJ2-3, the V gene TRBV6-2 or TRBV6-3, with TRBD2 matching over 9 bases. The CDR3 contains 17 residues. J was trimmed by 0 bases and V by 5 bases; bases with no gene match: 9. Germline V lookup: CDR1 MNHEY, CDR2 SVGEGT. Here the CDR3 DNA reads TGTGCCAGCAGTCCGTGGGCTAGCGGGGCTAGCACAGATACGCAGTATTTT. Translation gives CASSPWASGASTDTQYF.

The rearrangement links TRBV18 to TRBJ1-2; D unclear. This CDR3 is 15 amino acids long. V was trimmed by 2 bases and J by 0 bases, leaving 10 bases between them. Germline V gives CDR1 KGHSH, CDR2 LQKENI. The CDR3 coding sequence is TGTGCCAGCTCACCAAAGGACGGGGCTAACTATGGCTACACCTTC. As protein: CASSPKDGANYGYTF. Combining the CDR3 with reference TRBV18 and TRBJ1-2 gives the whole variable domain NAGVMQNPRHLVRRRGQEARLRCSPMKGHSHVYWYRQLPEEGLKFMVYLQKENIIDESGMPKERFSAEFPKEGPSILRIQQVVRGDSAAYFCASSPKDGANYGYTFGSGTRLTVV.

The V gene is TRBV6-2 or TRBV6-3, the J gene TRBJ2-2; 7 bases line up with TRBD1. Germline lookup yields CDR1 MNHEY and CDR2 SVGEGT. This CDR3 region has 14 residues. V trimming: 6 bases; J trimming: 6 bases; junction bases outside the gene matches: 7. The CDR3 reads CASRGDRIAGELFF. The CDR3 DNA reads TGTGCCAGCAGAGGGGACAGAATCGCCGGGGAGCTGTTTTTT.

The rearrangement links TRBV28 to TRBJ2-2; D not certain. CDR1 is MDHEN and CDR2 is SYDVKM in the germline V gene. The CDR3 length is 14 residues. Trimming shortened V by 7 bases and J by 4 bases, and 13 bases separated the two germline ends. CDR3 bases: TGTGCCAGCATGAACAGTTTTTCCACCGGGGAGCTGTTTTTT. Its protein product is CASMNSFSTGELFF.

The rearrangement uses TRBV20-1 and TRBJ2-5; D perhaps matches TRBD2 (5 bases). Germline V lookup: CDR1 DFQATT, CDR2 SNEGSKA (reference sequence). The V and J ends lost 8 bases and 5 bases respectively, with 24 bases between them. The CDR3 runs 15 residues. The CDR3 coding sequence is TGCAGTTCCCGAGGCGGCTCACCGGGCGGGGAGACCCAGTACTTC. Protein sequence: CSSRGGSPGGETQYF.

This clonotype was seen at least ten times. For the CDR3, the DNA is TGTGCCAGCAGTTTACCCCTTCTAGCGCCAGATACGCAGTATTTT. Amino acids: CASSLPLLAPDTQYF. This chain joins TRBV28 and TRBJ2-3, with a tentative D call TRBD2 (6 bases). This CDR3 is 15 amino acids long. The V gene lost 2 bases and the J gene lost 4 bases, with 13 bases spanning the gap. CDR1 and CDR2 (germline): MDHEN, SYDVKM.

The gene calls are TRBV6-1 and TRBJ2-7; 7 bases match TRBD1. Germline V gene data show CDR1 as MNHNS and CDR2 as SASEGT. After removal of 8 bases from V and 3 bases from J, the junction contained 19 bases not matched to a gene. The length of the CDR3 is 17 residues. CDR3 residues: CASERGFRDSQNYEQYF. DNA of the CDR3: TGTGCCAGCGAAAGAGGGTTCCGGGACAGCCAAAACTACGAGCAGTACTTC.

This clonotype was seen ten or more times. V gene TRBV5-1 combines with J gene TRBJ2-3; 8 nucleotides align to TRBD2. The CDR3 length is 15 residues. Germline V gives CDR1 SGHRS, CDR2 YFSETQ. The V gene end was trimmed by 0 bases and the J gene end by 2 bases; junction bases not matched to a gene: 2. Here the CDR3 reads CASSLVGGVTDTQYF. The CDR3 nucleotides read TGCGCCAGCAGCTTGGTCGGGGGGGTCACAGATACGCAGTATTTT.

Ten or more counts support this clonotype. This sequence joins TRBV4-2 and TRBJ2-3; tentative D call: TRBD2 (6 bases). This CDR3 region has 17 residues. V gave up 4 bases and J gave up 0 bases, with 17 bases separating them. Germline V CDR1 and CDR2: LGHNA, YNFKEQ. The CDR3 reads CASSPGGVALSTDTQYF. The CDR3 bases are TGTGCCAGCAGCCCGGGCGGGGTAGCGCTAAGCACAGATACGCAGTATTTT.

This clonotype has at least ten counts. The genes are TRBV20-1 and TRBJ2-1; no definite D call. The CDR3 is 13 residues long. Germline assignment: CDR1 DFQATT and CDR2 SNEGSKA (reference sequence). The ends were cut back, 3 bases at V and 7 bases at J, with 13 bases in the middle. This CDR3 is CSARGQVNNEQFF. CDR3 DNA: TGCAGTGCTAGGGGTCAGGTTAATAATGAGCAGTTCTTC.

This clonotype occurred many times. The chain uses TRBV6-2 or TRBV6-3 and TRBJ2-1; D remains unclear. CDR3 length: 13 amino acids. Germline CDR1 and CDR2: MNHEY and SVGEGT. The V and J ends lost 2 bases and 6 bases respectively, with 8 bases between them. Here the CDR3 reads CASSYTVSNEQFF. CDR3 sequence (DNA): TGTGCCAGCAGTTACACGGTATCCAATGAGCAGTTCTTC.